The 31 T cell receptor beta chains given below trace back to one sample, sequenced in a study of T cell responses to AZD1222 COVID-19 vaccine. The protocol was immunoSEQ multiplex PCR, while the TCRdb copy is restricted to in-frame clones and leaves out a portion. The data hold more than 50,000 clones, with 65% to 90% observed a single time. Here the sequenced sample was peripheral blood, taken on day 0 of AZD1222 vaccination. Receptors originate from an adult in good health.

The chain recombines TRBV28 with TRBJ1-4; no clear D. The germline V gene encodes CDR1 MDHEN and CDR2 SYDVKM. The CDR3 totals 16 residues. V was trimmed by 6 bases and J by 1 base, leaving 15 bases between them. CDR3 residues: CASSPTISITNEKLFF. The CDR3 DNA sequence: TGTGCCAGCAGCCCTACGATCAGTATAACTAATGAAAAACTGTTTTTT.

This rearrangement joins TRBV12-2 to TRBJ2-7; TRBD1, the table's D call, was not compared with the DNA. TRBV12-2 is classified as a pseudogene. The CDR3 has 16 residues. CDR3 coding DNA: TGTGCAAGTCGCTCCCACAGGGGAAGGTGGGACTACGAGCAGTACGTC. This translates into CASRSHRGRWDYEQYV.

The V and J genes are TRBV7-9 and TRBJ2-1; perhaps D is TRBD1 or TRBD2 (5 bases each). The V end was cut by 5 bases, the J end by 6 bases, with 17 bases between. The CDR3 loop spans 15 amino acids. Looked up from germline, CDR1 is SEHNR and CDR2 is FQNEAQ (reference sequence). In DNA form, the CDR3 reads TGTGCCAGCAGCCCCCGGGGCAGACAAAGCAATGAGCAGTTCTTC. Protein product: CASSPRGRQSNEQFF.

This chain joins TRBV12-3 or TRBV12-4 and TRBJ1-1; a possible D gene is TRBD1 (5 bases). The CDR3 runs to 12 residues. Deletions cut 4 bases from V and 9 bases from J, with 12 bases between. The CDR3 DNA reads as TGTGCCAGCAGTTGGGGCACCCCGAAAGCTTTCTTT. Protein sequence: CASSWGTPKAFF.

V gene TRBV7-6 combines with J gene TRBJ1-2; tentatively, D is TRBD1 (5 bases). The CDR3 totals 13 residues. CDR1 is SGHVS and CDR2 is FNYEAQ in the germline V gene. Between the trimmed V and J ends, which lost 5 bases and 2 bases, there was a span of 9 bases. This CDR3 reads CASSPDSNYGYTF. The CDR3 bases are TGTGCCAGCAGCCCAGACAGCAACTATGGCTACACCTTC.

This sequence joins TRBV7-2 and TRBJ2-3; 9 nucleotides agree with TRBD2. This CDR3 is built from 16 residues. J lost 1 base, V lost 4 bases, and 6 bases had no gene match. Germline-derived CDR1 and CDR2 are SGHTA and FQGNSA. CDR3 protein: CASSSRASGGTDTQYF. The CDR3 DNA follows: TGTGCCAGCAGCTCCCGGGCTAGCGGGGGCACAGATACGCAGTATTTT.

The chain joins TRBV5-8 to TRBJ2-1; 8 bases are a match to TRBD2. CDR3 length: 15 residues. Germline V lookup: CDR1 SGHTS, CDR2 YDEGEE. V shed 4 bases and J 6 bases; nucleotides not matched to a gene: 9. Here the CDR3 DNA reads TGTGCCAGCAGCGGAGCCGGGACTAGAGGCAATGAGCAGTTCTTC. It codes for CASSGAGTRGNEQFF.

The rearrangement links TRBV7-9 to TRBJ2-3, with 11 nucleotides matching TRBD2. The CDR3 extends over 16 amino acids. The ends lost 7 bases at V and 5 bases at J; junction bases unmatched: 11. CDR1 is SEHNR, CDR2 FQNEAQ, per germline (reference sequence). Here the CDR3 reads CASTYLAGGGGDTQYF. DNA of the CDR3: TGTGCCAGCACCTATCTAGCGGGAGGAGGGGGAGATACGCAGTATTTT.

A few counts support this clone. The chain combines TRBV18 with TRBJ1-4; D gene ambiguous. In germline, CDR1 is KGHSH, CDR2 LQKENI. Trimming left V 2 bases short and J 5 bases short, with 9 bases between. The length of the CDR3 is 14 residues. CDR3 loop: CASSPGGYNEKLFF. The CDR3 DNA is TGTGCCAGCTCACCAGGAGGGTACAATGAAAAACTGTTTTTT.

This chain links TRBV19 with TRBJ2-1, with D perhaps assigned TRBD1 or TRBD2 (6 bases each). V was pared by 0 bases and J by 13 bases, with 13 bases between. The germline gives CDR1 LNHDA, CDR2 SQIVND (reference sequence). The CDR3 loop spans 13 amino acids. The CDR3 DNA sequence: TGTGCCAGTAGTATAGATCCGAGGGGGGAACAGTTCTTC. Residues: CASSIDPRGEQFF.

The chain uses TRBV28 and TRBJ1-2, with 9 positions matching TRBD1. CDR3 size: 14 residues. Trimming took 3 bases from V and 6 from J; bases not matched to a gene: 5. CDR1 is MDHEN, CDR2 SYDVKM, per germline. The DNA of the CDR3 is TGTGCCAGCAGTTTGGACAGGGGCTGGGATGGCTACACCTTC. Protein: CASSLDRGWDGYTF.

CDR3 residues: CASGTDTGANVLTF. CDR3 bases: TGTGCCAGTGGGACGGACACGGGGGCCAACGTCCTGACTTTC. The chain recombines TRBV19 with TRBJ2-6; the D gene could be TRBD1 or TRBD2 (5 bases each). The CDR3 has 14 residues. Trimming removed 8 bases at V and 4 bases at J, with 12 bases between. Germline V gene sequence: CDR1 LNHDA, CDR2 SQIVND (reference sequence).

The rearrangement uses TRBV7-3 and TRBJ2-2, with 8 nucleotides matching TRBD1. This CDR3 region has 16 residues. Losses at the gene ends were 5 bases for V and 4 bases for J; bases not matched to a gene: 9. Per germline, CDR1 SGHTA and CDR2 FQGTGA. CDR3 residues: CASSAAGQDRTGELFF. The CDR3 DNA is TGTGCCAGCAGCGCGGCGGGACAGGATCGCACCGGGGAGCTGTTTTTT.

The genes are TRBV4-3 and TRBJ1-6; 7 positions agree with TRBD1. Trimming removed 5 bases from V and 5 bases from J; junction bases left unmatched: 12. The germline V gene encodes CDR1 LGHNA and CDR2 YSLEER. The CDR3 has 17 amino acids. The CDR3 loop reads CASSEKLGGSDNSPLHF. The CDR3 DNA follows: TGCGCCAGCAGCGAGAAACTAGGGGGCTCTGATAATTCACCCCTCCACTTT.

The rearrangement links TRBV6-5 to TRBJ1-2; D is unclear. The germline gives CDR1 MNHEY, CDR2 SVGAGI. The V end was cut by 2 bases, the J end by 6 bases, with 16 bases between. The CDR3 is made up of 15 amino acids. The CDR3 loop is CASSYPPASSNGYTF. The DNA for the CDR3 is TGTGCCAGCAGTTACCCCCCGGCCAGTTCCAATGGCTACACCTTC.

The V and J genes are TRBV28 and TRBJ2-7; 11 bases are a match to TRBD2. J was trimmed by 2 bases and V by 8 bases; bases with no gene match: 5. The CDR3 has 14 amino acids. CDR1 is MDHEN and CDR2 is SYDVKM in the germline V gene. The CDR3, as DNA: TGTGCCAGCTTAGGACTAGCGGGCACCTACGAGCAGTACTTC. Translated, it gives CASLGLAGTYEQYF.

The rearrangement links TRBV19 to TRBJ2-1, with D uncertain. The CDR3 has 13 residues. Germline V gene data show CDR1 as LNHDA and CDR2 as SQIVND (reference sequence). Trimming took off 6 bases at V and 4 bases at J, with 10 bases between the two ends. The CDR3 protein is CASRAASYNEQFF. The CDR3 bases are TGTGCCAGTAGGGCCGCGTCGTACAATGAGCAGTTCTTC.

The chain carries TRBV7-3 and TRBJ2-7; 7 nucleotides match TRBD2. Germline V CDR1 and CDR2: SGHTA, FQGTGA. With V trimmed by 5 bases and J by 1 base, 11 bases remained unmatched. CDR3 length equals 16 residues. In DNA, the CDR3 is TGTGCCAGCAGCCCAAAAGGCGGGAGTAGATCCTACGAGCAGTACTTC. It specifies CASSPKGGSRSYEQYF.

The rearrangement joins TRBV5-8 to TRBJ1-2; a weak D match, TRBD1 (5 bases). Germline V lookup: CDR1 SGHTS, CDR2 YDEGEE. The CDR3 is 12 residues long. V lost 3 bases, J lost 8 bases, and 11 bases lay in between. CDR3 in amino acids: CASSSRGRGYTF. In nucleotides, the CDR3 is TGTGCCAGCAGCTCGAGGGGAAGAGGCTACACCTTC.

This clone occurred a few times. This chain links TRBV19 with TRBJ2-1; 9 bases fit TRBD1. This CDR3 comprises 12 residues. V lost 11 bases, J lost 7 bases, and 6 bases stayed unmatched. In germline, CDR1 is LNHDA, CDR2 SQIVND (reference sequence). The CDR3 reads CAQWDRENEQFF. CDR3 in DNA: TGTGCCCAATGGGACAGGGAAAATGAGCAGTTCTTC.

A note on this clone: A junction boundary mismatches the germline segment, possibly from a read error. The rearrangement joins TRBV28 to TRBJ2-1; no clear D. The length of the CDR3 is 11 residues. Germline assignment: CDR1 MDHEN and CDR2 SYDVKM. CDR3 in amino acids: CASSFGGDLVF. In DNA form, the CDR3 reads TGTGCCAGCAGTTTTGGCGGAGACTTGGTCTTC.

This clone was counted once. The chain carries TRBV19 and TRBJ1-1; 7 nucleotides align to TRBD1. Per germline, CDR1 LNHDA and CDR2 SQIVND (reference sequence). Germline trimming cut 10 bases from V and 0 bases from J; bases unmatched to any gene: 5. CDR3 length: 13 residues. DNA for the CDR3: TGTGCCACCTCGGACAGGTTGAACACTGAAGCTTTCTTT. It translates to CATSDRLNTEAFF.

The rearrangement uses TRBV30 and TRBJ2-7, with 9 positions matching TRBD2. Germline CDR1 and CDR2: GTSNPN and SVGIG (reference sequence). The CDR3 spans 13 residues. V dropped 2 bases and J dropped 3; count of bases not matched to a gene: 2. In DNA form, the CDR3 reads TGTGCCTGGAGTTTAGCGGGAGTCTACGAGCAGTACGTC. This encodes CAWSLAGVYEQYV.

The rearrangement links TRBV4-1 to TRBJ1-1; unclear D gene. This CDR3 comprises 16 residues. The V end lost 4 bases, the J end lost 0 bases, and 15 bases lay between the germline ends. CDR1 is MGHRA, CDR2 YSYEKL, per germline. In DNA form, the CDR3 reads TGCGCCAGCAGCCTAACCCCGGGTAACATGAACACTGAAGCTTTCTTT. This gives the protein CASSLTPGNMNTEAFF.

This chain links TRBV7-9 with TRBJ1-6; D not resolved. The CDR3 has 13 amino acids. The V end was cut by 5 bases, the J end by 8 bases, with 10 bases between. Germline CDR1 and CDR2: SEHNR and FQNEAQ (reference sequence). The CDR3 DNA reads TGTGCCAGCAGCATCGACGGTCATTCACCCCTCCACTTT. Translating gives CASSIDGHSPLHF.

The V call is TRBV10-1, the J call TRBJ2-1; TRBD1 matches at 8 bases. This CDR3 region has 16 residues. CDR1 and CDR2 (germline): WNHNN, SYGVQD (reference sequence). The V segment lost 0 bases and the J segment 7 bases; nucleotides outside the gene matches: 8. CDR3 protein: CASSESWTGPSNEQFF. The CDR3 DNA reads as TGCGCCAGCAGTGAGTCCTGGACAGGGCCAAGTAATGAGCAGTTCTTC.

The rearrangement links TRBV5-1 to TRBJ2-7; TRBD1 aligns across 8 bases. CDR1 SGHRS and CDR2 YFSETQ come from the germline V gene. J lost 5 bases, V lost 0 bases, and 7 bases had no gene match. The CDR3 has 15 residues. CDR3 in DNA: TGCGCCAGCAGCTTGGATCCCAGGGGGCTAAACGAGCAGTACTTC. This translates into CASSLDPRGLNEQYF.

The chain links TRBV7-2 to TRBJ2-2; D is unclear. Germline loops: CDR1 SGHTA, CDR2 FQGNSA. CDR3 length: 15 amino acids. The V and J ends lost 3 bases and 0 bases respectively, with 8 bases between them. The CDR3 protein is CASSFLLANTGELFF. CDR3 in DNA: TGTGCCAGCAGCTTTTTGCTTGCGAACACCGGGGAGCTGTTTTTT.

The gene calls are TRBV5-8 and TRBJ2-4; D is ambiguous. V was cut by 0 bases and J by 2 bases, with 12 bases left in between. The CDR3 length is 16 residues. Germline values: CDR1 SGHTS, CDR2 YDEGEE. Here the CDR3 DNA reads TGTGCCAGCAGCTTGGCCAGAGGAGCCACCAAAAACATTCAGTACTTC. This gives the protein CASSLARGATKNIQYF.

This chain links TRBV6-5 with TRBJ2-1; D may correspond to TRBD1 or TRBD2 (5 bases each). Germline V gene sequence: CDR1 MNHEY, CDR2 SVGAGI. The CDR3 has 15 amino acids. With 5 bases removed from V and 7 bases from J, the gap between germline ends came to 18 bases. CDR3: CASSSPIGAGNEQFF. The CDR3 DNA reads TGTGCCAGCAGTAGCCCTATAGGGGCGGGTAATGAGCAGTTCTTC.

CDR3 loop: CAISRVRTADNSPLHF. CDR3 coding DNA: TGTGCCATCAGTAGGGTTAGGACGGCGGATAATTCACCCCTCCACTTT. The rearrangement joins TRBV10-3 to TRBJ1-6; D uncertain. The CDR3 is made up of 16 amino acids. V shed 5 bases and J shed 5 bases, with 16 bases lying between them. Germline CDR1 is ENHRY and CDR2 is SYGVKD.